This T cell receptor (beta chain) was profiled in a study of blood T cell repertoires in COVID-19 (dated by TCRdb to the early 2020s). Turning to the overall study: The collaborator samples originated in the United States, Italy and Spain and spanned the acute and convalescent phases of COVID-19. The prospective study material was composed of cDNA or gDNA derived from T cells, B-cell-depleted T cells, or PBMCs. The dataset comprised deeply sampled blood TCRbeta repertoires from subjects exposed to, actively infected with, or recovered from COVID-19. A freely available public database, intended as a resource for researchers studying the immune response to SARS-CoV-2, is where the repertoires were released. Samples were obtained from the ongoing ImmuneRACE study (first 160 participants) and from 1,254 subjects provided by 6 global collaborators. Nearly every sample came with metadata listing a de-identified subject ID, COVID-19 status, age in years and sex. Where available, HLA class I and class II types were obtained from metadata supplied by the sample provider rather than from assay-based typing. General conclusions and limits of the study: Clinical and demographic metadata were provided uncurated, with the amount varying by source and participant.

The CDR3 runs 14 amino acids, cysteine and phenylalanine included. Here the CDR3 DNA is all that survives: 42 bases in frame from base 1. CDR1 and CDR2 (SGHRS, YFSETQ) derive from the germline V gene. The junction carries 9 bases between V and J, which are trimmed by 0 bases and 6 bases respectively. TCRbeta CDR3 regions were amplified from genomic DNA by means of the immunoSEQ Assay, a bias-controlled multiplex PCR. The authors' pipeline ran thus. The number of nucleated cells in each sample was estimated by amplification of reference gene primers within the assay. To quantify the absolute abundance of each unique TCRbeta CDR3 rearrangement, sequence reads were collapsed and filtered. Productive Simpson clonality was computed per sample as the square root of Simpson's diversity index over productive rearrangements. In TCRdb, the immuneACCESS table is reduced to in-frame sequences with V and J assigned. These tables do not hold every clone; where another copy was compared, an unresolved V gene accounts for under half, and the others remain unexplained. The V and J calls and clone size were taken over from that table, and D and trimming were inferred from the DNA. This sample comprises 130,000 to 150,000 clones, roughly three quarters of them detected only once. Of the sample, approximately 8.6% is held by the ten largest clones.

Whole blood was collected in K2EDTA tubes by collaborating institutions according to the institutions' own protocols. Collaborator samples were shipped for TCRbeta analysis as frozen whole blood, isolated PBMCs, or DNA extracted from either sample type. About this clone: No cognate antigen has been identified for it. No base-level quality is on record; no much larger clone is a single base apart.

The source is a man aged 45-65 years with active or convalescent COVID-19. The receptor chain draws on TRBV5-1 and TRBJ2-2; tentative D gene TRBD2, with 5 bases matching. The sequencing sample was made of peripheral blood. The DNA sequence reads TGCGCCAGCAGCTTGGCGGGGTACTCCGGGGAGCTGTTTTTT. The resulting protein is CASSLAGYSGELFF.